The next 9 T cell receptor beta chains were all read from a single sample in a study of cytomegalovirus exposure and HLA in healthy donors. Assay used: immunoSEQ multiplex PCR; TCRdb lists only in-frame clones, some missing. The sample carries fewer than 200,000 clones, 80% to 90% recorded once. The sequenced sample consisted of PBMCs. All receptors come from a woman aged 25 to 45 in good health and CMV-seronegative.

The genes are TRBV6-6 and TRBJ2-7, with D unresolved. V gave up 4 bases and J gave up 6 bases, with 19 bases separating them. The germline V gene encodes CDR1 MNHNY and CDR2 SVGAGI (reference sequence). The CDR3 is 15 amino acids. This CDR3 is CASSLTGLRAAEQYF. CDR3 coding DNA: TGTGCCAGCAGTTTAACCGGGCTTAGGGCCGCCGAGCAGTACTTC.

This sequence joins TRBV28 and TRBJ2-7, with a weak D call TRBD2 (5 bases). With 1 base removed from V and 5 bases from J, the gap between germline ends came to 15 bases. Germline V gives CDR1 MDHEN, CDR2 SYDVKM. The CDR3 has 15 amino acids. The CDR3 sequence: CASSLYGLEVHEQYF. As DNA, the CDR3 is TGTGCCAGCAGTTTATATGGTCTGGAGGTCCACGAGCAGTACTTC.

This clone was counted only a few times. J is TRBJ2-2 and V is TRBV11-2, with TRBD2 matching over 8 bases. The CDR3 contains 16 residues. The J segment lost 2 bases and the V segment lost 5 bases, leaving 7 bases of the junction unmatched. Germline CDR1 and CDR2: SGHAT and FQNNGV. The CDR3 spells CASSPGGGANTGELFF. DNA of the CDR3: TGTGCCAGCAGCCCGGGGGGGGGCGCCAACACCGGGGAGCTGTTTTTT.

The CDR3 sequence is CASSQGPLSYNEQFF. CDR3 nucleotides: TGCGCCAGCAGCCAAGGTCCTCTAAGCTACAATGAGCAGTTCTTC. The chain joins TRBV4-3 to TRBJ2-1; no firm D call. The germline V gene encodes CDR1 LGHNA and CDR2 YSLEER. With 1 base removed from V and 3 bases from J, the gap between germline ends came to 10 bases. This CDR3 region has 15 residues.

The CDR3 reads CSVDLRRDYSTDTQYF. CDR3 in DNA: TGCAGCGTTGACCTCCGTCGGGATTATAGCACAGATACGCAGTATTTT. The chain recombines TRBV29-1 with TRBJ2-3; possibly TRBD2 for D (5 bases). The V gene lost 3 bases and the J gene lost 0 bases, with 16 bases spanning the gap. The CDR3 extends over 16 amino acids. The germline V gene has CDR1 SQVTM and CDR2 ANQGSEA.

V gene TRBV28 combines with J gene TRBJ1-1, with 7 bases that match TRBD1. V lost 4 bases and J lost 6; bases outside the gene matches: 11. Germline CDR1 MDHEN, CDR2 SYDVKM. This CDR3 is 15 amino acids long. In DNA form, the CDR3 reads TGTGCCAGCAGTTATTGGAGGGGGCGCTACGCTGAAGCTTTCTTT. This translates into CASSYWRGRYAEAFF.

This clone has just one count. The CDR3 protein is CASSATGGAGANVLTF. In DNA, the CDR3 is TGTGCCAGCAGTGCTACAGGGGGCGCTGGGGCCAACGTCCTGACTTTC. The gene calls are TRBV6-6 and TRBJ2-6, with TRBD1 matching over 9 bases. This CDR3 has 16 amino acids. With V trimmed by 5 bases and J by 2 bases, 4 bases remained unmatched. Germline CDR1 is MNHNY and CDR2 is SVGAGI (reference sequence).

The chain uses TRBV27 and TRBJ1-5, with TRBD1 identical over 7 bases. The germline gives CDR1 MNHEY, CDR2 SMNVEV (reference sequence). V lost 9 bases to trimming and J lost 7 bases; unmatched junction nucleotides: 9. This CDR3 contains 13 residues. This CDR3 reads CASYRGGGQPQHF. The CDR3 nucleotides read TGTGCCAGTTACAGGGGAGGAGGACAGCCCCAGCATTTT.

This rearrangement joins TRBV28 to TRBJ2-1; D is ambiguous. Trimming cost V 6 bases and J 2 bases, with 14 bases left between them. CDR1 and CDR2 from the germline V gene are MDHEN and SYDVKM. The CDR3 runs 15 residues. The CDR3 spells CASRIPSRTYNEQFF. The DNA of the CDR3 is TGTGCCAGCAGAATCCCTAGTAGGACCTACAATGAGCAGTTCTTC.